The present entry profiles one TCR beta chain with its context. As handled by the study authors: Amplification of reference gene primers was used by the study to estimate nucleated cell counts. The table came from immunoSEQ multiplex PCR; TCRdb's copy has only in-frame clones and leaves some out. That table gives V, J and clone size, and the DNA gave D and trimming. The data hold tens of thousands of clones, with around 87% observed a single time. This sample is drawn from a study of blood T cell repertoires in COVID-19. In the study overall: The study drew acute and convalescent COVID-19 samples from the United States, Italy and Spain. The analysed material was cDNA or gDNA that came from T cells, B-cell-depleted T cells, or PBMCs.

The receptor comes from a man between 60 and 75 years old with active COVID-19. Sequencing was carried out using peripheral blood.

CDR3 in amino acids: CASSHLGQANYGYTF. CDR3 nucleotides: TGTGCCAGCAGCCACCTTGGCCAGGCTAACTATGGCTACACCTTC. J is TRBJ1-2 and V is TRBV3-1 (or the pseudogene TRBV3-2); D is undetermined. From germline, CDR1 is LGHDT and CDR2 YNNKEL (reference sequence). V was shortened by 3 bases and J by 0 bases, with 11 bases between the two germline ends. There are 15 residues in the CDR3.